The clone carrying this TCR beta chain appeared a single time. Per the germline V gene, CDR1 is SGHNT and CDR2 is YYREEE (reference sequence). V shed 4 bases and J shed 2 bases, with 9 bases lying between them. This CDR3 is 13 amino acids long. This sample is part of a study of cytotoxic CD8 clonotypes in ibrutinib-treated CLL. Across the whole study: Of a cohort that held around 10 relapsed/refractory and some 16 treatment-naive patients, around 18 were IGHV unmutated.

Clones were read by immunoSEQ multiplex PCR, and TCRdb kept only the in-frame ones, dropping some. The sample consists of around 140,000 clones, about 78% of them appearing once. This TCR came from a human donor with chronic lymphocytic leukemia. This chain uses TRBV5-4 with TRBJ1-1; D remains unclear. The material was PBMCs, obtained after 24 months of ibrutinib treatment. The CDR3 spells CASSNSPNTEAFF. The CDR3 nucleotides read TGTGCCAGCAGCAATTCGCCTAACACTGAAGCTTTCTTT. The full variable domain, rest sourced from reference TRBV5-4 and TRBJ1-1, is ETGVTQSPTHLIKTRGQQVTLRCSSQSGHNTVSWYQQALGQGPQFIFQYYREEENGRGNFPPRFSGLQFPNYSSELNVNALELDDSALYLCASSNSPNTEAFFGQGTRLTVV.